This T cell receptor beta chain was observed in a study of shared clonotypes between healthy human individuals. Trimming pared 8 bases from V and 1 base from J, leaving 11 bases between. The germline CDR1 and CDR2 sequences are ENHRY and SYGVKD. The CDR3 runs to 13 residues. In the study's own analysis: ImmunoSEQ supplied junction-only sequences lacking quality scores, so filtering was different. Produced via immunoSEQ multiplex PCR; TCRdb's table is partial and in-frame only. That table supplies the V and J calls and clone size; D and trimming were determined from the DNA. The sample lists about 480,000 clones, about 79% occurring once.

The sample taken for sequencing was PBMCs. This receptor was obtained from a middle-aged woman in good health. Some clones in this sample may be carry-over from other donors' samples. The chain employs TRBV10-3 and TRBJ1-1, with a weak D call TRBD1 (5 bases). This CDR3 is CAILEGKNTEAFF. The CDR3 region has the DNA TGTGCCATCCTAGAGGGGAAGAACACTGAAGCTTTCTTT.